The entry below describes one T cell receptor beta chain. This entry comes from a study of CD8+ T cells in alopecia areata. Turning to the study itself: Among treated patients, oral tofacitinib was administered at 5 to 10 mg twice daily.

TCR sequencing used cDNA made by reverse transcription of extracted RNA. The table came from immunoSEQ multiplex PCR; TCRdb's copy has only in-frame clones and leaves some out. The sample yields some 120,000 clones, approximately 58% seen once. Looked up from germline, CDR1 is MNHEY and CDR2 is SVGAGI. V gave up 0 bases and J gave up 6 bases, with 14 bases separating them. The CDR3 length is 16 residues. The sample here was CD4+ T cells sorted from blood, taken at week 0. The TCR was taken from a human donor with alopecia areata. J is TRBJ2-2 and V is TRBV6-5, with no clear D. The CDR3 protein is CASSYSAPEFSGELFF. The CDR3 nucleotides read TGTGCCAGCAGTTACTCGGCACCTGAGTTCTCCGGGGAGCTGTTTTTT.